These T cell receptor beta chains were read from a single sample in a study of blood T cell repertoires in COVID-19. The method was immunoSEQ multiplex PCR; TCRdb's version includes in-frame clones alone and lacks a portion of them. Of more than 10,000 clones listed, roughly 89% are singletons. Sequenced sample: peripheral blood. These receptors were taken from a human donor in a cohort sampled during active COVID-19. Each CDR3 is given with its conserved first and last residue. A D gene is named only where the DNA matches it firmly. Where a row states a size, it is once, few, many or the class of an expanded clone; other rows omit it.

clone_size,j_call,v_call,cdr3_length,d_call,cdr3_nt,cdr3_aa
-,TRBJ2-1,TRBV3-1/TRBV3-2,12,-,TGTGCCAGCAGCCAACCAGGGGCTAGGGAGTTCTTC,CASSQPGAREFF
-,TRBJ1-2,TRBV20-1,10,-,TGCAGTGCTCAGTCGAGGGGCTACACCTTC,CSAQSRGYTF
-,TRBJ1-5,TRBV27,15,TRBD1,TGTGCCAGCAGTTTGTCCGGGACAGGAAATCAGCCCCAGCATTTT,CASSLSGTGNQPQHF
-,TRBJ2-7,TRBV10-3,15,TRBD1,TGTGCCATCAGCCCAGGGGGCAGTGGGACCTACGAGCAGTACTTC,CAISPGGSGTYEQYF
-,TRBJ1-2,TRBV6-5,13,TRBD1,TGTGCCAGCAGTTCCATACAGGGGGGCGGCTACACCTTC,CASSSIQGGGYTF
-,TRBJ1-2,TRBV29-1,13,-,TGCAGCGTTGAATGGGGCGGCGACTATGGCTACACCTTC,CSVEWGGDYGYTF
-,TRBJ2-1,TRBV7-2,16,TRBD2,TGTGCCAGCAGCCCCCGGACTAGCGGGGGGGCGGGTGAGCAGTTCTTC,CASSPRTSGGAGEQFF
-,TRBJ1-2,TRBV30,13,-,TGTGCCTGGAGTCCCCCAGGGTACTATGGCTACACCTTC,CAWSPPGYYGYTF
few,TRBJ1-5,TRBV18,19,-,TGTGCCAGCTCACCAGGGGACAAGGCCGGTCTGGGTGGCAATCAGCCCCAGCATTTT,CASSPGDKAGLGGNQPQHF
-,TRBJ2-3,TRBV3-1/TRBV3-2,16,TRBD2,TGTGCCAGCAGCCTAAACTTAGCGGGGGAAGGAGATACGCAGTATTTT,CASSLNLAGEGDTQYF
once,TRBJ2-4,TRBV10-3,17,TRBD1,TGTGCCATCAGCGACAGGGGGCGCGAGGGTGGCAAAAACATTCAGTACTTC,CAISDRGREGGKNIQYF
-,TRBJ1-6,TRBV10-1,12,-,TGCGCCAGCGGAACAGGAGTCTCACCCCTCCACTTT,CASGTGVSPLHF
few,TRBJ1-6,TRBV19,15,-,TGTGCCAGTAGTTCCAGGCAAGGGGTGAATTCACCCCTCCACTTT,CASSSRQGVNSPLHF
-,TRBJ1-1,TRBV7-9,17,-,TGTGCCAGCAGCTTAGGAAGGTCAGGGAGGGCGAACACTGAAGCTTTCTTT,CASSLGRSGRANTEAFF
-,TRBJ2-7,TRBV4-1,15,-,TGCGCCAGCAGCCAGGACATCTCTAGCTCCTACGAGCAGTACTTC,CASSQDISSSYEQYF
-,TRBJ2-2,TRBV7-8,14,TRBD1,TGTGCCAGCATCATAAACAGGGGGACCGGGGAGCTGTTTTTT,CASIINRGTGELFF
-,TRBJ1-1,TRBV19,16,-,TGTGCCAGTAGTATATTTGGGCGGGGTACGAACACTGAAGCTTTCTTT,CASSIFGRGTNTEAFF
-,TRBJ1-1,TRBV7-6,13,-,TGTGCCAGCACCGTGGGGAGGAACACTGAAGCTTTCTTT,CASTVGRNTEAFF
-,TRBJ2-3,TRBV9,13,-,TGTGCCAGCAGCGTAGCTCCCCCAGATACGCAGTATTTT,CASSVAPPDTQYF
-,TRBJ1-3,TRBV30,15,-,TGTGCCTGGAGTCCTCCGTCCCTCTCTGGAAACACCATATATTTT,CAWSPPSLSGNTIYF
-,TRBJ2-7,TRBV9,14,TRBD1,TGTGCCAGCAGCCTCGGACAGGGTGACTACGAGCAGTACTTC,CASSLGQGDYEQYF
-,TRBJ2-5,TRBV4-3,17,TRBD1,TGCGCCAGCAGCCAAGTTTTTTATAGAGGGGGCTACGAGACCCAGTACTTC,CASSQVFYRGGYETQYF
-,TRBJ1-1,TRBV18,13,-,TGTGCCAGCTCTCGGGGGACGGACGATGAAGCTTTCTTT,CASSRGTDDEAFF
-,TRBJ2-7,TRBV5-3,19,TRBD1,TGTGCCAGAAGCTTATCCCACCCAGAAGACAGGGCGGGCTCCTACGAGCAGTACTTC,CARSLSHPEDRAGSYEQYF
-,TRBJ1-1,TRBV19,13,-,TGTGCCAGTACAGTTGGGCAGAACACTGAAGCTTTCTTT,CASTVGQNTEAFF
-,TRBJ1-3,TRBV25-1,14,-,TGTGCCTCAGCAGCAGGAGGGACTGGAAACACCATATATTTT,CASAAGGTGNTIYF
-,TRBJ2-5,TRBV5-1,20,TRBD2,TGCGCCAGCAGAATCGGCCTCGGAGGGACTAGCCTCTCTTCGGGGGAGACCCAGTACTTC,CASRIGLGGTSLSSGETQYF
-,TRBJ2-7,TRBV6-5,12,TRBD2,TGTGCCAGCAGTTACTCCGGGGGGGAGCAGTACTTC,CASSYSGGEQYF
-,TRBJ2-7,TRBV5-5,14,TRBD1,TGTGCCAGCAGCCGCCGGGACAGCTCCTACGAGCAGTACTTC,CASSRRDSSYEQYF
-,TRBJ1-2,TRBV29-1,13,TRBD1,TGCAGCGTTGTATCAGGGGGGATCTATGGCTACACCTTC,CSVVSGGIYGYTF
once,TRBJ2-7,TRBV10-3,15,-,TGTGCCATCAGAGACTTGACAGCCGGCCACTACGAGCAGTACTTC,CAIRDLTAGHYEQYF
once,TRBJ2-4,TRBV7-8,14,-,TGTGCCAGCAGCCGCGGAGGGACCAAAAACATTCAGTACTTC,CASSRGGTKNIQYF
few,TRBJ2-7,TRBV7-6,14,-,TGTGCCAGCAGCCCCGTAACAACAGGTCGCGAGCAGTACTTC,CASSPVTTGREQYF
-,TRBJ2-5,TRBV18,11,-,TGTGCCAGCTCACCAGGGCTAACCCAGTACTTC,CASSPGLTQYF
-,TRBJ2-7,TRBV18,15,TRBD1,TGTGCCAGCTCTCAGGGGACAGGAGATTCCTACGAGCAGTACTTC,CASSQGTGDSYEQYF
-,TRBJ2-7,TRBV12-3/TRBV12-4,13,TRBD1,TGTGCCAGCAGTACACGACAGGGGTTCGAGCAGTACTTC,CASSTRQGFEQYF